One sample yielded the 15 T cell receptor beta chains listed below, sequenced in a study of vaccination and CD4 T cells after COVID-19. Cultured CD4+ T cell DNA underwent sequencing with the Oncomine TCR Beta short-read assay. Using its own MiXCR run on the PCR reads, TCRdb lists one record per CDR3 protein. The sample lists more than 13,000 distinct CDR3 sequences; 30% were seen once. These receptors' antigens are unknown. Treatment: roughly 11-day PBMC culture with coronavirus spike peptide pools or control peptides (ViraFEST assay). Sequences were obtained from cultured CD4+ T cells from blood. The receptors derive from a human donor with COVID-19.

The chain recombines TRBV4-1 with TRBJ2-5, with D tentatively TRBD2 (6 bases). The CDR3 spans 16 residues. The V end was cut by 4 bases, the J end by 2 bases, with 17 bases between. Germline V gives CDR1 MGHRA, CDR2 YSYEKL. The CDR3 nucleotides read TGCGCCAGCAGCCCCTACCCAGACGGACTACAAGAGACCCAGTACTTC. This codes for CASSPYPDGLQETQYF.

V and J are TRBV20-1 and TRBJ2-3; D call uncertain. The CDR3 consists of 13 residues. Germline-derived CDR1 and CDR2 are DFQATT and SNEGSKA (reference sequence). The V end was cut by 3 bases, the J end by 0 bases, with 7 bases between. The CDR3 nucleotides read TGCAGTGCTAGGGCGGAGAGCACAGATACGCAGTATTTT. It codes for CSARAESTDTQYF.

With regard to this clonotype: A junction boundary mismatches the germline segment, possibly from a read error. CDR3 protein: CASREGGPGFEQYF. Written as DNA, the CDR3 is TGTGCCAGCAGGGAAGGGGGGCCGGGTTTCGAGCAGTACTTC. The V call is TRBV2, the J call TRBJ2-7; TRBD1 or TRBD2 may be the D gene (6 bases each). Germline V CDR1 and CDR2: SNHLY, FYNNEI. CDR3 length equals 14 residues.

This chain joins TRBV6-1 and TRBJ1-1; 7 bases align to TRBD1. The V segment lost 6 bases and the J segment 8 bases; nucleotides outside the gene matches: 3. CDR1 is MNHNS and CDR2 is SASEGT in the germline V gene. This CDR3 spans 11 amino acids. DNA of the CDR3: TGTGCCAGCAGCCTGGACAGGGAAGCTTTCTTT. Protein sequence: CASSLDREAFF.

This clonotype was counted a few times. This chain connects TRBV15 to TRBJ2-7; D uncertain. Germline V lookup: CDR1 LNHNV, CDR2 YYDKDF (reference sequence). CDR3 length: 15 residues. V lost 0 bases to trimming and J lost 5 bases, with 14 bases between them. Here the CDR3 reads CATSRDLDAGHEQYF. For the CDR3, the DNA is TGTGCCACCAGCAGAGATCTGGATGCTGGTCACGAGCAGTACTTC.

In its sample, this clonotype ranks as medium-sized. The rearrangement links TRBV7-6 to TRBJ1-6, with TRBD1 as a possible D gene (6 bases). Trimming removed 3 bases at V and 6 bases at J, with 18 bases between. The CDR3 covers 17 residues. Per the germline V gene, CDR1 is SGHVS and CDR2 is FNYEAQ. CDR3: CASSLRTVKTVNSPLHF. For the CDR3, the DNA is TGTGCCAGCAGCTTGAGGACAGTCAAAACCGTTAATTCACCCCTCCACTTT.

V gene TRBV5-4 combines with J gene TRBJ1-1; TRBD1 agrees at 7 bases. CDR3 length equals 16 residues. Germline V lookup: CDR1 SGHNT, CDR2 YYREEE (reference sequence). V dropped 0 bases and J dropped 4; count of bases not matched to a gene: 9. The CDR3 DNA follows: TGTGCCAGCAGCTTGGCCGGAGGCAGGGGGTTCACTGAAGCTTTCTTT. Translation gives CASSLAGGRGFTEAFF. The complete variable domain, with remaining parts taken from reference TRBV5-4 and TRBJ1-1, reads ETGVTQSPTHLIKTRGQQVTLRCSSQSGHNTVSWYQQALGQGPQFIFQYYREEENGRGNFPPRFSGLQFPNYSSELNVNALELDDSALYLCASSLAGGRGFTEAFFGQGTRLTVV.

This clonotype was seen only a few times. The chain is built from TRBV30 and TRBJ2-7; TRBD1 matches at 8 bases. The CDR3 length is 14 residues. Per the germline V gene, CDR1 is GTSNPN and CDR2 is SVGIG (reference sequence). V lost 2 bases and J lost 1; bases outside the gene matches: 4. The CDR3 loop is CAWSSDRGSYEQYF. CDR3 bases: TGTGCCTGGAGTTCCGACAGGGGTTCCTACGAGCAGTACTTC.

The CDR3 here is CASSSFRTHYNEQFF. The DNA of the CDR3 is TGTGCCAGCAGCAGCTTCCGGACACACTACAATGAGCAGTTCTTC. The J gene is TRBJ2-1, the V gene TRBV21-1; the table calls TRBD1, which could not be checked here. TRBV21-1 is a documented pseudogene. CDR3 size: 15 residues.

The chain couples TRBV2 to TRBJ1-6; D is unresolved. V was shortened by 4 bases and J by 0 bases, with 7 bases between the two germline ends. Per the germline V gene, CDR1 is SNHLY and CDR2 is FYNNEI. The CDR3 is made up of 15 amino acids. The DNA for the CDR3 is TGTGCCAGCAGTGGAGAAAGCTCCTATAATTCACCCCTCCACTTT. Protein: CASSGESSYNSPLHF.

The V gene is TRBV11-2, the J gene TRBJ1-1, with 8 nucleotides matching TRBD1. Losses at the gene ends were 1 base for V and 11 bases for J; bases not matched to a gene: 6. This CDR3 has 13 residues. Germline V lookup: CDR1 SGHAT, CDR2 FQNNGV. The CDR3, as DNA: TGTGCCAGCAGCTTAGTTTACAGGGGGGCGGCTTTCTTT. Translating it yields CASSLVYRGAAFF.

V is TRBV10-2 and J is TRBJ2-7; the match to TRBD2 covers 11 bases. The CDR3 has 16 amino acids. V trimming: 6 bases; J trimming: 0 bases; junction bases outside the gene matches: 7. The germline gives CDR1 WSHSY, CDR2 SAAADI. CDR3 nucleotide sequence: TGCGCCAGCAGAGGACCACTAGCGGGGGTCTCCTACGAGCAGTACTTC. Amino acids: CASRGPLAGVSYEQYF.

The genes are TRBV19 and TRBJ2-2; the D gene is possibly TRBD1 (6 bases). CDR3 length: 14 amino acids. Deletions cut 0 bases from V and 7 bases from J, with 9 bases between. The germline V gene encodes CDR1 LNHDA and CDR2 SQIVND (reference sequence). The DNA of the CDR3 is TGTGCCAGTAGTATAGAACAGGGTATCGGGGAGCTGTTTTTT. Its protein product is CASSIEQGIGELFF.

This chain's CDR3 is CASRSGTAGNTIYF. As DNA, the CDR3 is TGTGCCAGCAGAAGCGGGACAGCTGGAAACACCATATATTTT. The rearrangement links TRBV2 to TRBJ1-3, with 7 bases lining up with TRBD1. J was trimmed by 2 bases and V by 6 bases; bases with no gene match: 4. Germline CDR1 reads SNHLY; CDR2 reads FYNNEI. The CDR3 length is 14 residues.

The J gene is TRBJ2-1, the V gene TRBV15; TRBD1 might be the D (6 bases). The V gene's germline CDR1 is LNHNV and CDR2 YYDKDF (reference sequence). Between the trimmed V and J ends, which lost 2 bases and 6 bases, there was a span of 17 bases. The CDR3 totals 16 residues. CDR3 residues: CATSRTTGKRSNEQFF. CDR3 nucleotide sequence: TGTGCCACCAGCAGAACTACAGGGAAACGATCCAATGAGCAGTTCTTC.